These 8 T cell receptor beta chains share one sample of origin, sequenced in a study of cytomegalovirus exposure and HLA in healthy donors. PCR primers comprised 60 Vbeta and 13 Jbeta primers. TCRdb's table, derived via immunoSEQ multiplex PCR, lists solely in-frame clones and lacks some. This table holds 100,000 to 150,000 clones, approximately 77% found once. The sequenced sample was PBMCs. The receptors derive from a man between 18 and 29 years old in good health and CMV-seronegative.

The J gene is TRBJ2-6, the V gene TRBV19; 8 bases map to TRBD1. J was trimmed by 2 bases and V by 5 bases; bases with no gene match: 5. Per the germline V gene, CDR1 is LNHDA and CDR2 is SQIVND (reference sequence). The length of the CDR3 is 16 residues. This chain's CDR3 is CASSPQGGAGANVLTF. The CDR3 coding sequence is TGTGCCAGTAGTCCACAGGGGGGAGCTGGGGCCAACGTCCTGACTTTC. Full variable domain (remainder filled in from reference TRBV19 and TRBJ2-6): DGGITQSPKYLFRKEGQNVTLSCEQNLNHDAMYWYRQDPGQGLRLIYYSQIVNDFQKGDIAEGYSVSREKKESFPLTVTSAQKNPTAFYLCASSPQGGAGANVLTFGAGSRLTVL.

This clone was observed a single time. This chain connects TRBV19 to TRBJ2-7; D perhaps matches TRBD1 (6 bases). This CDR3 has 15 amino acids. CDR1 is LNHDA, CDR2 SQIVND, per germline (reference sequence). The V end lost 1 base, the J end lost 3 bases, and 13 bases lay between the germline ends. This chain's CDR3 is CASSIAPRGFYEQYF. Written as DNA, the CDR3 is TGTGCCAGTAGTATAGCCCCGAGGGGGTTCTACGAGCAGTACTTC.

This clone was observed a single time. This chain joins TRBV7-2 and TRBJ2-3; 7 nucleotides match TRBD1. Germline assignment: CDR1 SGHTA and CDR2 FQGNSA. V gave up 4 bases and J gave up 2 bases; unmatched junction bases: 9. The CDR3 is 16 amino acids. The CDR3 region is CASSSAPTGATDTQYF. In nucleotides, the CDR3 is TGTGCCAGCAGCTCAGCGCCCACAGGGGCCACAGATACGCAGTATTTT.

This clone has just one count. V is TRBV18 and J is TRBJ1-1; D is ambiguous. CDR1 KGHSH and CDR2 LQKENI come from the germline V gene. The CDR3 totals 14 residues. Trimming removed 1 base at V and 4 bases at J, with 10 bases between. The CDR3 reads CASSPLSESTEAFF. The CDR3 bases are TGTGCCAGCTCACCACTGAGTGAGAGCACTGAAGCTTTCTTT.

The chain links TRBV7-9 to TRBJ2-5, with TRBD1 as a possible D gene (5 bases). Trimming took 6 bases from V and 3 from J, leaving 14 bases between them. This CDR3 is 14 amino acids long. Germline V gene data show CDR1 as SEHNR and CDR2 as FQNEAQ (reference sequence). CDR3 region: CASSFFSREETQYF. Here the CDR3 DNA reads TGTGCCAGCAGTTTCTTCTCCAGGGAAGAGACCCAGTACTTC. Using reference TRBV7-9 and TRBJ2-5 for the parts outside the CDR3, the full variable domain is DTGVSQNPRHKITKRGQNVTFRCDPISEHNRLYWYRQTLGQGPEFLTYFQNEAQLEKSRLLSDRFSAERPKGSFSTLEIQRTEQGDSAMYLCASSFFSREETQYFGPGTRLLVL.

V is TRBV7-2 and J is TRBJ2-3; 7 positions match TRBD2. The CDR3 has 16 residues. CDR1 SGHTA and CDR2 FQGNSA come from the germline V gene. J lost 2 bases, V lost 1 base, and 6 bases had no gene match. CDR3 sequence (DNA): TGTGCCAGCAGCTTAGAGGCTAGCGGAGACACAGATACGCAGTATTTT. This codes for CASSLEASGDTDTQYF.

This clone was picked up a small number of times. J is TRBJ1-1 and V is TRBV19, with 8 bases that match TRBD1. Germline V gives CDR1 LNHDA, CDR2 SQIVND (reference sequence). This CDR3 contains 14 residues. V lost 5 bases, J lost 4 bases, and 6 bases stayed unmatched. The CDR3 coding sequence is TGTGCCAGTAGTTCGGACAGGGTAAGCACTGAAGCTTTCTTT. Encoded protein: CASSSDRVSTEAFF.

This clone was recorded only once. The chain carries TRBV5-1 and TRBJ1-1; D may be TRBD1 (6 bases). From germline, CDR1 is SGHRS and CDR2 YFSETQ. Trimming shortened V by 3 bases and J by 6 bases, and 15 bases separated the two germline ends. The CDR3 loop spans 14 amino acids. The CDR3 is CASSSDSGTAEAFF. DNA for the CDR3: TGCGCCAGCAGCTCGGACAGTGGGACCGCTGAAGCTTTCTTT.